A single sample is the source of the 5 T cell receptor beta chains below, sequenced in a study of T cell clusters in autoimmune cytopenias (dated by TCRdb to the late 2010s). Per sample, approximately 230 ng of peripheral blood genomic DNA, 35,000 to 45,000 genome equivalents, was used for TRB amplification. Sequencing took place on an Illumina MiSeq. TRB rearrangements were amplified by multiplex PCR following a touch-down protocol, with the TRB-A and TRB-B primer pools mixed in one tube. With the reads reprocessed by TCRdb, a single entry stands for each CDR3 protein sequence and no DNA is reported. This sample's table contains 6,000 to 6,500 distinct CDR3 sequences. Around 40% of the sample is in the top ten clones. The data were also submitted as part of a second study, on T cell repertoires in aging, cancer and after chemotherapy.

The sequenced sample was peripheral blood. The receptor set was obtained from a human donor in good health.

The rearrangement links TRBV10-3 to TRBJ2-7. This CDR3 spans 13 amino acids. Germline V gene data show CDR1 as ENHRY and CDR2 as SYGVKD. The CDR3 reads CAISSGKSYEQYF.

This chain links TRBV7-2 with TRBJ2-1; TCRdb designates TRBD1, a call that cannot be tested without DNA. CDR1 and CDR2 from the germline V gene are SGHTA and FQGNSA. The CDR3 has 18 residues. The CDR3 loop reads CASSSRGGGGQSYNEQFF. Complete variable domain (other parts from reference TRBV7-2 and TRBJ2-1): GAGVSQSPSNKVTEKGKDVELRCDPISGHTALYWYRQSLGQGLEFLIYFQGNSAPDKSGLPSDRFSAERTGGSVSTLTIQRTQQEDSAVYLCASSSRGGGGQSYNEQFFGPGTRLTVL.

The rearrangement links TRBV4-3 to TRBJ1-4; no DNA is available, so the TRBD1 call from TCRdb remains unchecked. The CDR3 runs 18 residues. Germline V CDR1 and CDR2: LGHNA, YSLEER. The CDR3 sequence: CASSQDKLGGMGNEKLFF.

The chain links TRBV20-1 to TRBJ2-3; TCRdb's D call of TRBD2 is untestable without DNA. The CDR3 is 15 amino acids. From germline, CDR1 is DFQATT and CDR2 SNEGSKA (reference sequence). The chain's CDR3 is CSARDFGLVPDTQYF.

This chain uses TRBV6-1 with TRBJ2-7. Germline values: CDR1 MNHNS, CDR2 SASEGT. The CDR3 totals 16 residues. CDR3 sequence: CASSYLWQEEPYEQYF.